This passage covers 24 T cell receptor beta chains from one sample sequenced in a study of T cell repertoires in cytomegalovirus infection. One entry per CDR3 protein results from TCRdb running MiXCR on the reads. Among roughly 760,000 distinct CDR3 sequences, less than 40% were seen once, and the ten largest hold around 2.6%. The sample consisted of PBMCs. All receptors come from a human donor in good health (CMV status not recorded). Some clones in this sample may be carry-over from other donors' samples.

The chain recombines TRBV28 with TRBJ2-2; a weak D match, TRBD2 (5 bases). CDR3 length: 16 amino acids. Between the trimmed V and J ends, which lost 1 base and 4 bases, there was a span of 13 bases. From germline, CDR1 is MDHEN and CDR2 SYDVKM. The CDR3 sequence: CASSLFIQAGTGELFF. CDR3 in DNA: TGTGCCAGCAGTTTATTTATCCAGGCGGGCACCGGGGAGCTGTTTTTT.

As concerns this clonotype: At one of its ends the junction is not consistent with the germline gene, which may arise from a read error. This rearrangement joins TRBV28 to TRBJ2-3, with TRBD2 identical over 7 bases. This CDR3 contains 16 residues. Germline loops: CDR1 MDHEN, CDR2 SYDVKM. The CDR3 region is CASSPPSASGTDTPYF. CDR3 DNA sequence: TGTGCCAGCAGTCCCCCTTCGGCTAGCGGCACAGATACGCCGTATTTT.

There are a few counts of this clonotype. The genes are TRBV28 and TRBJ1-1; weak D call: TRBD1 (6 bases). CDR1 MDHEN and CDR2 SYDVKM come from the germline V gene. This CDR3 is built from 13 residues. V dropped 3 bases and J dropped 13 bases, with 18 bases sitting between them. The DNA of the CDR3 is TGTGCCAGCAGTTTCCCCCTGTCAGGGGCCGATTTCTTT. It yields the protein CASSFPLSGADFF.

The chain is built from TRBV6-6 and TRBJ1-3; D is unresolved. The CDR3 extends over 16 amino acids. V lost 2 bases and J 0 bases, leaving 11 bases between the germline ends. The germline CDR1 and CDR2 sequences are MNHNY and SVGAGI (reference sequence). The CDR3: CASSYRAGISGNTIYF. The CDR3 bases are TGTGCCAGCAGTTACCGGGCAGGCATCTCTGGAAACACCATATATTTT.

There are a few counts of this clonotype. The chain links TRBV5-4 to TRBJ1-4, with D unresolved. CDR1 and CDR2 from the germline V gene are SGHNT and YYREEE (reference sequence). V was cut by 7 bases and J by 8 bases, with 18 bases left in between. The CDR3 is made up of 14 amino acids. CDR3 nucleotides: TGTGCCAGCCGATTGACCCCGGGAGGCGAAAAACTGTTTTTT. Translating gives CASRLTPGGEKLFF.

The chain recombines TRBV5-1 with TRBJ2-3, with D possibly matching TRBD2 (5 bases). The germline V gene encodes CDR1 SGHRS and CDR2 YFSETQ. The CDR3 length is 15 residues. The germline V and J ends were trimmed by 1 base and 1 base, with 10 bases remaining between them. The DNA for the CDR3 is TGCGCCAGCAGCTTGATCGACGGGGGCACAGATACGCAGTATTTT. Translated: CASSLIDGGTDTQYF.

This clonotype occurred many times. This sequence joins TRBV7-6 and TRBJ1-5; TRBD1 aligns across 8 bases. Trimming at V came to 4 bases and at J to 6 bases, leaving 8 bases not matched to a gene. The CDR3 spans 15 residues. Germline CDR1 reads SGHVS; CDR2 reads FNYEAQ. CDR3 in DNA: TGTGCCAGCAGCTCCGGACAGGGTAGCGCTCAGCCCCAGCATTTT. Protein: CASSSGQGSAQPQHF.

The chain employs TRBV7-9 and TRBJ2-3; D gene unclear. With 5 bases removed from V and 4 bases from J, the gap between germline ends came to 7 bases. Looked up from germline, CDR1 is SEHNR and CDR2 is FQNEAQ (reference sequence). This CDR3 region has 12 residues. The DNA of the CDR3 is TGTGCCAGCAGCCATTTCGCAGATACGCAGTATTTT. Protein sequence: CASSHFADTQYF.

This clonotype was counted only a few times. This CDR3 is CSARAAGQGQGNTGELFF. Here the CDR3 DNA reads TGCAGTGCTAGAGCCGCCGGACAGGGCCAGGGGAACACCGGGGAGCTGTTTTTT. This chain joins TRBV20-1 and TRBJ2-2; 8 nucleotides agree with TRBD1. Germline CDR1 is DFQATT and CDR2 is SNEGSKA (reference sequence). The CDR3 is made up of 18 amino acids. V lost 1 base, J lost 1 base, and 11 bases stayed unmatched.

The CDR3 DNA sequence: TGTGCCAGTCTGACCGGACTAGCGGGGACAGGGGGCTACAATGAGCAGTTCTTC. Encoded protein: CASLTGLAGTGGYNEQFF. The V call is TRBV12-3 or TRBV12-4, the J call TRBJ2-1; perhaps TRBD2 as D (12 bases). The CDR3 extends over 18 amino acids. The V end lost 9 bases, the J end lost 3 bases, and 27 bases lay between the germline ends.

The V and J genes are TRBV20-1 and TRBJ2-3; D remains ambiguous. Trimming took 1 base from V and 6 from J, leaving 11 bases between them. Germline assignment: CDR1 DFQATT and CDR2 SNEGSKA (reference sequence). This CDR3 region has 13 residues. The CDR3 DNA is TGCAGTGCTAGAGGAGGTAGCCTGGATACGCAGTATTTT. It is translated as CSARGGSLDTQYF.

This chain joins TRBV5-4 and TRBJ1-3; no clear D gene. The CDR3 contains 17 residues. V lost 2 bases and J 1 base, leaving 16 bases between the germline ends. Germline-derived CDR1 and CDR2 are SGHNT and YYREEE (reference sequence). The CDR3 sequence: CASSFGGTRSSGNTIYF. CDR3 nucleotides: TGTGCCAGCAGCTTTGGAGGTACAAGGTCTTCTGGAAACACCATATATTTT.

This clonotype has a handful of counts. J is TRBJ2-7 and V is TRBV2; 7 nucleotides agree with TRBD1. The V segment lost 5 bases and the J segment 6 bases; nucleotides outside the gene matches: 10. Germline CDR1 is SNHLY and CDR2 is FYNNEI. This CDR3 is 14 amino acids long. The CDR3 region has the DNA TGTGCCAGCAGTCAAGAGGGGGCGAGTGGCGAGCAGTACTTC. As protein: CASSQEGASGEQYF.

The genes are TRBV19 and TRBJ1-2, with 7 bases that match TRBD1. The J segment lost 7 bases and the V segment lost 3 bases, leaving 5 bases of the junction unmatched. Germline V gene lookup returns CDR1 LNHDA and CDR2 SQIVND (reference sequence). The CDR3 extends over 13 amino acids. Here the CDR3 reads CASSMGTAIGYTF. The CDR3 DNA follows: TGTGCCAGTAGTATGGGGACAGCCATTGGCTACACCTTC.

The V and J genes are TRBV27 and TRBJ1-5; D not certain. The CDR3 has 15 residues. Germline lookup yields CDR1 MNHEY and CDR2 SMNVEV (reference sequence). Trimming removed 3 bases from V and 2 bases from J, with 11 bases in between. The CDR3 DNA reads as TGTGCCAGCAGTTTGGTAGGGAAAGGCAATCAGCCCCAGCATTTT. Translated: CASSLVGKGNQPQHF.

Comment on this clonotype: It is likely a read error, because the conserved phenylalanine at the end of the CDR3 is missing. This rearrangement joins TRBV28 to TRBJ2-7; the D gene could be TRBD1 or TRBD2 (6 bases each). CDR1 is MDHEN and CDR2 is SYDVKM in the germline V gene. This CDR3 is built from 13 residues. With 6 bases removed from V and 5 bases from J, the gap between germline ends came to 14 bases. The CDR3 region has the DNA TGTGCCAGCAGCTACAGGGCGGGGAACGAGCAGTACCTC. The encoded protein is CASSYRAGNEQYL.

This chain uses TRBV3-1 with TRBJ1-1; the D is unclear. Germline lookup yields CDR1 LGHDT and CDR2 YNNKEL (reference sequence). Deletions cut 3 bases from V and 1 base from J, with 6 bases between. This CDR3 comprises 13 residues. DNA for the CDR3: TGTGCCAGCAGCCATACGGGGAACACTGAAGCTTTCTTT. Protein: CASSHTGNTEAFF. Full variable domain (rest looked up from reference TRBV3-1 and TRBJ1-1): DTAVSQTPKYLVTQMGNDKSIKCEQNLGHDTMYWYKQDSKKFLKIMFSYNNKELIINETVPNRFSPKSPDKAHLNLHINSLELGDSAVYFCASSHTGNTEAFFGQGTRLTVV.

This clonotype came up many times. This chain connects TRBV12-3 or TRBV12-4 to TRBJ2-5, with TRBD1 matching 9 bases. With 6 bases clipped from V and 5 bases from J, the junction kept 13 bases outside the gene matches. This CDR3 is 16 amino acids long. The CDR3 region has the DNA TGTGCCAGCAGCACAGGCCCGGGACAGGGCGCCGAGACCCAGTACTTC. Residues: CASSTGPGQGAETQYF.

This clonotype was recorded a few times. The chain links TRBV12-3 or TRBV12-4 to TRBJ2-1; weak D call: TRBD2 (6 bases). This CDR3 has 14 residues. V was trimmed by 0 bases and J by 10 bases, leaving 13 bases between them. The CDR3: CASSLARFGGEQFF. DNA for the CDR3: TGTGCCAGCAGTTTAGCGCGGTTTGGAGGGGAGCAGTTCTTC.

The chain has TRBV6-5 and TRBJ1-3, with 9 positions matching TRBD1. The CDR3 contains 17 residues. CDR1 is MNHEY and CDR2 is SVGAGI in the germline V gene. Trimming at V came to 6 bases and at J to 1 base, leaving 10 bases not matched to a gene. The CDR3 loop reads CASRSSGTGHSGNTIYF. CDR3 nucleotides: TGTGCCAGCAGATCCTCCGGGACAGGGCATTCTGGAAACACCATATATTTT.

To note about this clonotype: It may be a read error: a sequence one base away is much more abundant. The rearrangement links TRBV7-9 to TRBJ2-3; D is possibly TRBD1 (5 bases). In germline, CDR1 is SEHNR, CDR2 FQNEAQ (reference sequence). The CDR3 sequence is 11 residues long. The CDR3 bases are TGTGACAGCAGCCGCCAGGACATTCAGTATTTT. Translated: CDSSRQDIQYF.

This chain joins TRBV2 and TRBJ1-2; 8 positions match TRBD1. CDR1 SNHLY and CDR2 FYNNEI come from the germline V gene. The CDR3 has 15 residues. V shed 6 bases, J shed 4 bases, and the junction held 10 bases outside the gene matches. The CDR3 DNA reads as TGTGCCAGCAGACTTGGACAGGGTTTTTTCTATGGCTACACCTTC. The encoded protein is CASRLGQGFFYGYTF.

This clonotype was observed a few times. The gene calls are TRBV6-1 and TRBJ2-2, with 13 bases lining up with TRBD2. Germline CDR1 MNHNS, CDR2 SASEGT. Trimming took 6 bases from V and 1 from J; bases not matched to a gene: 8. CDR3 length: 18 residues. DNA for the CDR3: TGTGCCAGCAGACCCTTACTAGCGGGAGGGGTGAACACCGGGGAGCTGTTTTTT. Its protein is CASRPLLAGGVNTGELFF.

This clonotype was counted only a few times. The rearrangement links TRBV6-8 to TRBJ1-3, with D possibly being TRBD1 (6 bases). The V end was cut by 2 bases, the J end by 2 bases, with 19 bases between. This CDR3 is built from 18 residues. Germline lookup yields CDR1 MNHGY and CDR2 SAAAGT. CDR3 loop: CASSYGSITGFAGNTIYF. Here the CDR3 DNA reads TGTGCCAGCAGTTACGGGTCGATCACAGGGTTCGCTGGAAACACCATATATTTT.